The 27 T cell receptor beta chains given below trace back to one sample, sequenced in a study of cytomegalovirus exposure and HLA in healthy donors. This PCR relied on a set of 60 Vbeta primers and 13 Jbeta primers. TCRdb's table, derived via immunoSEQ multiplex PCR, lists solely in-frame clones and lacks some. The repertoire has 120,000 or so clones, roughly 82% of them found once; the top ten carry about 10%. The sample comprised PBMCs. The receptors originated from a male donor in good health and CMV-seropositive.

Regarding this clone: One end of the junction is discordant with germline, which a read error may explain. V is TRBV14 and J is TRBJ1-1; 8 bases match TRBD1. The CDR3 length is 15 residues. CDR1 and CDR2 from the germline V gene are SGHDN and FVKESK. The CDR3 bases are TGTGCCAGCAGCCAAGGGGACAGGAGCTACACCGAAGCTTTCTTT. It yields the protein CASSQGDRSYTEAFF.

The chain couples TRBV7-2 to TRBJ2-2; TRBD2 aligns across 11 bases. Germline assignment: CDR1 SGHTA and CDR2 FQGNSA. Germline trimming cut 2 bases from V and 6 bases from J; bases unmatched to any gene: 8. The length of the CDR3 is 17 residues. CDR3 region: CASSLTSGRRFAGELFF. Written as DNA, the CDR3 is TGTGCCAGCAGCTTAACTAGCGGGAGAAGGTTCGCCGGGGAGCTGTTTTTT. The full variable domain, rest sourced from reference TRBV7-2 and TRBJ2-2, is GAGVSQSPSNKVTEKGKDVELRCDPISGHTALYWYRQSLGQGLEFLIYFQGNSAPDKSGLPSDRFSAERTGGSVSTLTIQRTQQEDSAVYLCASSLTSGRRFAGELFFGEGSRLTVL.

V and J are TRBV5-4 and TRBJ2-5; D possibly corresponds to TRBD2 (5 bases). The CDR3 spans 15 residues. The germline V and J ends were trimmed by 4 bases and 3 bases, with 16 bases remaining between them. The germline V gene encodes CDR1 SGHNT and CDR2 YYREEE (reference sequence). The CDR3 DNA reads TGTGCCAGCAGCCCACCCTTTGGACTGGAAGAGACCCAGTACTTC. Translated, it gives CASSPPFGLEETQYF.

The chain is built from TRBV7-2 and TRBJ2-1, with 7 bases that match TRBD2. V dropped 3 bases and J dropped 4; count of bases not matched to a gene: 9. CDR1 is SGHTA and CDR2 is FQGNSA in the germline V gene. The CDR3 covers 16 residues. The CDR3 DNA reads TGTGCCAGCAGCTTGGCACAAGCGGGGACTTACAATGAGCAGTTCTTC. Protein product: CASSLAQAGTYNEQFF. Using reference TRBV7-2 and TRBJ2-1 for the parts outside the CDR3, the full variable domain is GAGVSQSPSNKVTEKGKDVELRCDPISGHTALYWYRQSLGQGLEFLIYFQGNSAPDKSGLPSDRFSAERTGGSVSTLTIQRTQQEDSAVYLCASSLAQAGTYNEQFFGPGTRLTVL.

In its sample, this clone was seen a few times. CDR3 residues: CSVQTDSFRKFF. DNA for the CDR3: TGCAGCGTGCAAACGGACAGTTTTCGTAAGTTCTTC. The chain has TRBV29-1 and TRBJ2-1, with D possibly matching TRBD1 (6 bases). The V gene's germline CDR1 is SQVTM and CDR2 ANQGSEA. The CDR3 runs to 12 residues. Between the trimmed V and J ends, which lost 6 bases and 14 bases, there was a span of 20 bases.

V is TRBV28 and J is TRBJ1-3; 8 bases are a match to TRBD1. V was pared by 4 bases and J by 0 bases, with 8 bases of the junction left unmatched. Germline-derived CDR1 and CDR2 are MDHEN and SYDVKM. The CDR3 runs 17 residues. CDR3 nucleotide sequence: TGTGCCAGCAGTTCTCGGACAGGGATCCGCTCTGGAAACACCATATATTTT. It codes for CASSSRTGIRSGNTIYF.

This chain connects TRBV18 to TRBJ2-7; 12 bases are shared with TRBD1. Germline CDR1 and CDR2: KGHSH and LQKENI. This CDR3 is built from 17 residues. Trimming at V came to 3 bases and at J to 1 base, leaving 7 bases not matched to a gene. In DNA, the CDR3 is TGTGCCAGCTCACCGCCGGGACAGGGGGCGCGTTCCTACGAGCAGTACTTC. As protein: CASSPPGQGARSYEQYF.

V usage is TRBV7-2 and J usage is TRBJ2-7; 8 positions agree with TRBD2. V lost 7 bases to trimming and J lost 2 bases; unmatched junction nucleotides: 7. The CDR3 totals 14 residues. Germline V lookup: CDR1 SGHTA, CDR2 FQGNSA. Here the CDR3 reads CASMFAGGTYEQYF. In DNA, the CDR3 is TGTGCCAGCATGTTCGCGGGAGGCACCTACGAGCAGTACTTC.

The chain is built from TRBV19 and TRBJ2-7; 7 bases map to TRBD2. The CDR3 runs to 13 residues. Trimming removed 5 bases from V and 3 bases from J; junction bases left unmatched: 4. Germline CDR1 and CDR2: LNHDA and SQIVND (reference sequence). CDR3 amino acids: CASSFGLDYEQYF. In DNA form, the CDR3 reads TGTGCCAGTAGTTTTGGACTAGACTACGAGCAGTACTTC.

CDR3 protein: CASSLRPGKVGQPQHF. The CDR3 DNA follows: TGTGCCAGCAGTTTAAGGCCAGGGAAGGTGGGTCAGCCCCAGCATTTT. The chain uses TRBV27 and TRBJ1-5, with D perhaps matching TRBD1 (5 bases). Deletions cut 2 bases from V and 6 bases from J, with 17 bases between. The CDR3 has 16 residues. Germline lookup yields CDR1 MNHEY and CDR2 SMNVEV (reference sequence).

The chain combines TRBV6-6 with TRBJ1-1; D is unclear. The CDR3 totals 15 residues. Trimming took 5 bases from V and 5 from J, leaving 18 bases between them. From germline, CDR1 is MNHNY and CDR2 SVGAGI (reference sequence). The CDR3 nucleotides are TGTGCCAGCAGTAGGTCCTTACTCCCGGGGACTGAAGCTTTCTTT. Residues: CASSRSLLPGTEAFF.

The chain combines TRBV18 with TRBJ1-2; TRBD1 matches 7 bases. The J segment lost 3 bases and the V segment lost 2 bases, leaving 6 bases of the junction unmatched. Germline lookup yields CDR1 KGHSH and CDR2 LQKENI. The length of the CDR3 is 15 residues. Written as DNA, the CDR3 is TGTGCCAGCTCACCAATGAGACAGGGAGACTATGGCTACACCTTC. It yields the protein CASSPMRQGDYGYTF.

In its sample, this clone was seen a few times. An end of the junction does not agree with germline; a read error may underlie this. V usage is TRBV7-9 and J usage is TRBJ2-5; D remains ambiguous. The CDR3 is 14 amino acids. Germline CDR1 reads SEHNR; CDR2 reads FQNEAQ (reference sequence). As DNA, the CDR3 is TGTTCCAGCAGCTTAGCACCTACCCAAGAGACCCAGTACTTC. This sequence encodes CSSSLAPTQETQYF.

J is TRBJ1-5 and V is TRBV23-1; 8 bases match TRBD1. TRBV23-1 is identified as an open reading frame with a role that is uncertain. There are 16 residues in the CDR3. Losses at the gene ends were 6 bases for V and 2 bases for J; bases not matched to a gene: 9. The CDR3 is CASRIGTGKCNQPQHF. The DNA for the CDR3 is TGCGCCAGCAGAATAGGGACAGGCAAGTGCAATCAGCCCCAGCATTTT.

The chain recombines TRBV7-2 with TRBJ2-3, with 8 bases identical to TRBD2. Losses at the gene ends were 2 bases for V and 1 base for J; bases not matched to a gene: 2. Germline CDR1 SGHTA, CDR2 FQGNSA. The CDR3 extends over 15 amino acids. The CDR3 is CASSLNGRGTDTQYF. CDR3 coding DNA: TGTGCCAGCAGCTTAAACGGGAGGGGCACAGATACGCAGTATTTT.

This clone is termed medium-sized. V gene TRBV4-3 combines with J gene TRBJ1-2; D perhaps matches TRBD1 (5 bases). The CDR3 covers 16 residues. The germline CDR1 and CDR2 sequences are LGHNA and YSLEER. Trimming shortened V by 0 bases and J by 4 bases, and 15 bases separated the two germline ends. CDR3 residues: CASSQEPLRGGYGYTF. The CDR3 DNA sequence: TGCGCCAGCAGCCAAGAGCCTTTGAGGGGAGGCTATGGCTACACCTTC.

The CDR3, as DNA: TGCAGCGTTATCACATCGACGACTAGCTCCGAGCAGTACTTC. Translation gives CSVITSTTSSEQYF. The chain has TRBV29-1 and TRBJ2-7, with 7 bases fitting TRBD2. The germline V gene encodes CDR1 SQVTM and CDR2 ANQGSEA. There are 14 residues in the CDR3. Trimming cost V 5 bases and J 6 bases; bases outside gene matches: 13.

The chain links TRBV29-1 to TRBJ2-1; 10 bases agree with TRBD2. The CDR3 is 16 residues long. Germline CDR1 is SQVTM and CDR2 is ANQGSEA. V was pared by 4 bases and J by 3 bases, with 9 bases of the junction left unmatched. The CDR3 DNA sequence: TGCAGCGTTGGGGCTAGCGGGAGTTCTCTCTACAATGAGCAGTTCTTC. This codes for CSVGASGSSLYNEQFF.

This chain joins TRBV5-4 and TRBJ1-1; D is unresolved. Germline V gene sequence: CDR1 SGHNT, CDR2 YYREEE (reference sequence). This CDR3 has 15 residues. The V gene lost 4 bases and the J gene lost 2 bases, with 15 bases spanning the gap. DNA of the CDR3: TGTGCCAGCAGCCCCCACGAGGGCGGTAACACTGAAGCTTTCTTT. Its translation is CASSPHEGGNTEAFF.

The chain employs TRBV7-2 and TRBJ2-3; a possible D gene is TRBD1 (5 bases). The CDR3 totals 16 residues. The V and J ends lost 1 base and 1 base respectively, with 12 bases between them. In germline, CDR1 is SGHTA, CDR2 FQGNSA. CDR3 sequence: CASSLGGGAGTDTQYF. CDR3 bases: TGTGCCAGCAGCTTAGGAGGTGGGGCGGGCACAGATACGCAGTATTTT.

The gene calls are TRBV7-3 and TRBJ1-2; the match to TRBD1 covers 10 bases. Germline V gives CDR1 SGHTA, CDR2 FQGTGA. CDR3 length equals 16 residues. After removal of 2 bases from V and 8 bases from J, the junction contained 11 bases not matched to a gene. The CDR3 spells CASSLSRDRGMEGYTF. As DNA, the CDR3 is TGTGCCAGCAGCTTATCCCGGGACAGGGGAATGGAAGGCTACACCTTC. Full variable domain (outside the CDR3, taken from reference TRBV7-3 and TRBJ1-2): GAGVSQTPSNKVTEKGKYVELRCDPISGHTALYWYRQSLGQGPEFLIYFQGTGAADDSGLPNDRFFAVRPEGSVSTLKIQRTERGDSAVYLCASSLSRDRGMEGYTFGSGTRLTVV.

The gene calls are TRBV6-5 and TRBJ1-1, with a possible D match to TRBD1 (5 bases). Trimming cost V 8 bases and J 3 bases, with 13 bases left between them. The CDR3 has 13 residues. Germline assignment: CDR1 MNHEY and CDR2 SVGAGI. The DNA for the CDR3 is TGTGCCAGCCGGGGGGGACCCCACACTGAAGCTTTCTTT. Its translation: CASRGGPHTEAFF.

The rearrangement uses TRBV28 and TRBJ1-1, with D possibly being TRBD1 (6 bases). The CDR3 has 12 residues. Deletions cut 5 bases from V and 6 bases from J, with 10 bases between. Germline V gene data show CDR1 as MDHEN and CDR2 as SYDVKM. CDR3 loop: CASSLTGSEAFF. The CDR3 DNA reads TGTGCCAGCAGTCTGACAGGATCTGAAGCTTTCTTT.

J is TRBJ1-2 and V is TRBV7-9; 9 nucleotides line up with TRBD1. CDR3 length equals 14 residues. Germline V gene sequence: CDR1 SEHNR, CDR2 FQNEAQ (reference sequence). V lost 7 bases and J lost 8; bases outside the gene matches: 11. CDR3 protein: CASISADRGWGYTF. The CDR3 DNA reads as TGTGCCAGCATCTCAGCGGACAGGGGTTGGGGCTACACCTTC.

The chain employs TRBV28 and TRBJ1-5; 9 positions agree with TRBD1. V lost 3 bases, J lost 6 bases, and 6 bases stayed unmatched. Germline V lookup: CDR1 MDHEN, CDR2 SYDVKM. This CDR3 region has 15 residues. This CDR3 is CASSLTGGGGQPQHF. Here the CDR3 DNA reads TGTGCCAGCAGTTTGACAGGGGGAGGAGGTCAGCCCCAGCATTTT.

The CDR3 DNA reads TGTGCCAGCAGTATACTAGCGGAGTCCTACGAGCAGTACTTC. Amino acids: CASSILAESYEQYF. The chain couples TRBV27 to TRBJ2-7; 8 bases fit TRBD2. The V gene end was trimmed by 5 bases and the J gene end by 1 base; junction bases not matched to a gene: 4. CDR3 length: 14 residues. Germline lookup yields CDR1 MNHEY and CDR2 SMNVEV (reference sequence).

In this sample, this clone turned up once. CDR3: CASSRGDSPLHF. The CDR3 coding sequence is TGTGCCAGCTCACGGGGGGATTCACCCCTCCACTTT. The V gene is TRBV18, the J gene TRBJ1-6; D perhaps matches TRBD1 (5 bases). Germline V CDR1 and CDR2: KGHSH, LQKENI. Trimming stripped 4 bases from V and 8 bases from J, with 6 bases between. The CDR3 runs 12 residues. Using reference TRBV18 and TRBJ1-6 for the parts outside the CDR3, the full variable domain is NAGVMQNPRHLVRRRGQEARLRCSPMKGHSHVYWYRQLPEEGLKFMVYLQKENIIDESGMPKERFSAEFPKEGPSILRIQQVVRGDSAAYFCASSRGDSPLHFGNGTRLTVT.